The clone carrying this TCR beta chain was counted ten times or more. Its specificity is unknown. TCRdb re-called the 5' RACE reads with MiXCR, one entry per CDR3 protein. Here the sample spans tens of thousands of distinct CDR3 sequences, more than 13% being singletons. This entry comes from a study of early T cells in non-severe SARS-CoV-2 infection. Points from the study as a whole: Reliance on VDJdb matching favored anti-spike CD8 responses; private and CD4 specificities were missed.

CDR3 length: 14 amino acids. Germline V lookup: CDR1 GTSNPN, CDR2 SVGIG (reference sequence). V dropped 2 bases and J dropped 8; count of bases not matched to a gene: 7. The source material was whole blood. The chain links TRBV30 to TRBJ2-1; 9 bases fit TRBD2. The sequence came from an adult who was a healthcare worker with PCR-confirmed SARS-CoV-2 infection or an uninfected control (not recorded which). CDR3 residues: CAWSRGLATDEQFF. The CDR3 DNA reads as TGTGCCTGGAGTAGGGGACTAGCCACCGATGAGCAGTTCTTC. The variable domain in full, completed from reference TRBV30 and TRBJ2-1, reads SQTIHQWPATLVQPVGSPLSLECTVEGTSNPNLYWYRQAAGRGLQLLFYSVGIGQISSEVPQNLSASRPQDRQFILSSKKLLLSDSGFYLCAWSRGLATDEQFFGPGTRLTVL.